Below, one T cell receptor beta chain is given with its context. The antigen this receptor binds is unknown. No base quality values were provided; no much bigger clone lies one nucleotide off. The CDR3 runs 14 residues from the cysteine to the phenylalanine. This entry keeps only the CDR3 DNA: 42 bases, framed from base 1. CDR1 SGHVS and CDR2 FQNEAQ are derived from the germline V gene. The germline V and J ends show losses of 6 bases and 3 bases respectively, and no gene match explains 5 bases of the junction. Genomic DNA was extracted from sorted cells using the Qiagen DNeasy Kit. The immunoSEQ platform was used for deep sequencing of the TCR beta chain. Per the original workflow: Repertoire data analysis was performed with the immunoSEQ Analyzer software. The table was pulled from immuneACCESS by TCRdb, which kept in-frame rearrangements only. Such tables lose some clones; where checked, under half of the loss comes from unresolved V genes, and the rest has no known cause. That table gives V, J and clone size, and the DNA gave D and trimming. Recorded for this sample are under 20,000 clones; more than 70% of them occurred a single time. The leading ten clones occupy 30% to 40% of the sample.

What the treatment or condition label conveys for this sample: AdE1-LMPpoly-expanded autologous EBV-specific T-cell therapy followed by anti-PD-1 nivolumab. The sample originates from a study of EBV T-cell therapy then PD-1 blockade in nasopharyngeal carcinoma (dated by TCRdb to the early 2020s). The chain is assembled from TRBV7-8 and TRBJ2-7; TRBD1 agrees with 10 junctional bases. This TCR was recovered from a man aged 40-49 years with nasopharyngeal carcinoma. Sample: CD8+ T cells from blood, taken at day 33 from a patient whose treatment included autologous EBV-specific T cells and nivolumab. CDR3 loop: CASSRQGARYEQYF. The DNA sequence is TGTGCCAGCAGTCGACAGGGGGCCCGCTACGAGCAGTACTTC.